This TCR beta chain was retrieved from a study of T-cell memory formation after mild COVID-19. Study-wide points: Largely, contracting CD4+ clones fell within CM and EM, and contracting CD8+ clones within EMRA. Clones that got smaller from day 15 to 85 had even CD4/CD8, while clones growing later tipped toward CD4+.

Comment on this clonotype: Its antigen is unidentified.

Between the trimmed V and J ends, which lost 7 bases and 1 base, there was a span of 16 bases. The length of the CDR3 is 14 residues. CDR1 and CDR2 from the germline V gene are DFQATT and SNEGSKA (reference sequence). MiXCR was run by TCRdb on the 5' RACE reads, yielding one entry per CDR3 protein. Of 150,000 to 200,000 distinct CDR3 sequences in the sample, 20% to 25% were seen once. The TCR comes from an adult woman who had mild COVID-19 (a few samples of this study predate the infection). Cell type and time point are not known. Source material: PBMCs or a T cell subset sorted from them (not recorded which). The chain combines TRBV20-1 with TRBJ1-1, with D possibly matching TRBD1 (5 bases). Here the CDR3 reads CSEPRGGRNTEAFF. The DNA for the CDR3 is TGCAGTGAACCCCGGGGGGGGAGGAACACTGAAGCTTTCTTT.